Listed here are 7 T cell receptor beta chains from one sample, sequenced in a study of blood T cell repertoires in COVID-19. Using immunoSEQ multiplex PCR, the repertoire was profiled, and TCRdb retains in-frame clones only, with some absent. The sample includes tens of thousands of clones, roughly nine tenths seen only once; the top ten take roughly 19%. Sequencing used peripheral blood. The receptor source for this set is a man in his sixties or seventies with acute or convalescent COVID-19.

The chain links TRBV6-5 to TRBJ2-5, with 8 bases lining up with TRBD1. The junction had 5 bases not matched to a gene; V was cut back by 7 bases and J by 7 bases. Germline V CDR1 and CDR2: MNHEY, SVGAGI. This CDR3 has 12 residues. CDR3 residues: CASKEGQGTQYF. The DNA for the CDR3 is TGTGCCAGCAAGGAAGGACAGGGGACCCAGTACTTC.

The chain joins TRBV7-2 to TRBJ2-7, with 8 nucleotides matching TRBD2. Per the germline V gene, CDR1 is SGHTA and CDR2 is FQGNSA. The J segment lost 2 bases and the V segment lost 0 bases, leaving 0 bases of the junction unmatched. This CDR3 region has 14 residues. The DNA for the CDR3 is TGTGCCAGCAGCTTAGCTAGCGGGACCTACGAGCAGTACTTC. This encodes CASSLASGTYEQYF.

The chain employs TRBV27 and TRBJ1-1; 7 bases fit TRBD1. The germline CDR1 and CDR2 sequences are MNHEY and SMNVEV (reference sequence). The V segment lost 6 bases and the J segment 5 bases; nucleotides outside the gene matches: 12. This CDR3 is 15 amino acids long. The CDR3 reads CASSQLDRLSTEAFF. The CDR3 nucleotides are TGTGCCAGCAGCCAACTGGACAGGCTGAGTACTGAAGCTTTCTTT.

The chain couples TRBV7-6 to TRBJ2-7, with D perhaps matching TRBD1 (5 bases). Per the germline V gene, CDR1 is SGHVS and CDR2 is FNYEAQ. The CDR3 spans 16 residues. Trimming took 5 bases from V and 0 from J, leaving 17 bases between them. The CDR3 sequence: CASSTWSGSSSYEQYF. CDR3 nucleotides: TGTGCCAGCAGCACATGGTCAGGGTCAAGCTCCTACGAGCAGTACTTC.

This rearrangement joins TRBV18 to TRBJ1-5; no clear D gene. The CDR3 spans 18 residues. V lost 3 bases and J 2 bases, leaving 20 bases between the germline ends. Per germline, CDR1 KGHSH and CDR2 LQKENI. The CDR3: CASSPLRNSLDGNQPQHF. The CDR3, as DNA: TGTGCCAGCTCACCTCTCCGAAACTCCCTCGATGGCAATCAGCCCCAGCATTTT.

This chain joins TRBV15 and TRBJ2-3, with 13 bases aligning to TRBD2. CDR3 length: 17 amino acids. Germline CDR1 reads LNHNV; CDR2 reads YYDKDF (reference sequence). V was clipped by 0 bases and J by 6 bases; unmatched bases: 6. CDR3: CATSRDPGLAGTDTQYF. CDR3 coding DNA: TGTGCCACCAGCAGAGATCCGGGACTAGCGGGAACGGATACGCAGTATTTT.

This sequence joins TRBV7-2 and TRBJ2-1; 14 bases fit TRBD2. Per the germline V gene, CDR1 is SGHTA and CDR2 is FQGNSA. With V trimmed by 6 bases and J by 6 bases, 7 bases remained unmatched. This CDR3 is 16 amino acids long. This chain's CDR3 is CASSPTSGGGINEQFF. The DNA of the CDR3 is TGTGCCAGCAGTCCGACTAGCGGGGGGGGGATCAATGAGCAGTTCTTC.